This T cell receptor beta chain is from a study of control samples from healthy donors and cancer patients. Trimming removed 4 bases at V and 4 bases at J, with 17 bases between. CDR3 size: 15 residues. CDR1 is SGHRS and CDR2 is YFSETQ in the germline V gene. TCRdb's table, derived via immunoSEQ multiplex PCR, lists solely in-frame clones and lacks some. The table includes tens of thousands of clones, more than 85% detected once. The chain combines TRBV5-1 with TRBJ1-1; tentative D call: TRBD1 (5 bases). The TCR originated in a woman in her fifties or sixties in good health. The sequenced sample was blood. CDR3 region: CASSLGGGGGTEAFF. In DNA form, the CDR3 reads TGCGCCAGCAGCCTCGGGGGAGGTGGGGGCACTGAAGCTTTCTTT.